This T cell receptor (beta chain) originates from a study of CD8+CD57+ T cells in acquired aplastic anemia. Study details: Sorted cells (CD4+ and CD8+) yielded DNA amounts that averaged about 3.1 ug. Findings and limits, study-wide: Some 31 sequences, all CD8+ CDR3, were shared between patients and controls. With respect to CD8+ Simpson's diversity, patients and controls did not differ significantly.

The V gene end was trimmed by 5 bases and the J gene end by 3 bases; junction bases not matched to a gene: 9. CDR1 is MNHNY, CDR2 SVGAGI, per germline (reference sequence). The CDR3 covers 15 residues. Comments on this clonotype: Antigen unknown.

Genomic DNA, serving as template, underwent TCR beta VDJ and CDR3 profiling. One entry per CDR3 protein results from TCRdb running MiXCR on the reads. Of about 270,000 distinct CDR3 sequences in the sample, roughly 50% are singletons; the top ten hold around 8%. This TCR was recovered from a human donor with severe aplastic anemia or a healthy control (not recorded which). This sequence joins TRBV6-6 and TRBJ1-1; 7 nucleotides match TRBD1. The sample taken for sequencing was sorted CD4+, CD8+, or CD8+CD57+ T cells (not recorded which) from PBMCs. The CDR3 DNA sequence: TGTGCCAGCAGTCTCTCAGGGGGGGGGGACACTGAAGCTTTCTTT. Its translation: CASSLSGGGDTEAFF.